This section outlines one T cell receptor beta chain sequence together with its context. Its target is unknown. While unrecorded immune exposures were likely, the donors were nominally healthy when sampled. PCR primers comprised 60 Vbeta and 13 Jbeta primers. The method was immunoSEQ multiplex PCR; TCRdb's version includes in-frame clones alone and lacks a portion of them. The data hold tens of thousands of clones, with 80% observed a single time. The CDR3 runs 15 residues. The germline V and J ends were trimmed by 0 bases and 6 bases, with 15 bases remaining between them. Germline V gives CDR1 SGHAT, CDR2 FQNNGV. This specimen comes from a study of cytomegalovirus exposure and HLA in healthy donors. Points from the study as a whole: Excluded: some indistinguishable V segments such as TRBV6-2 and TRBV6-3.

The receptor was derived from a man aged 50 to 59 in good health and CMV-seropositive. The sample comprised PBMCs. The rearrangement uses TRBV11-2 and TRBJ2-7, with D possibly being TRBD1 (5 bases). CDR3 in amino acids: CASSLERAGFGEQYF. The CDR3 DNA follows: TGTGCCAGCAGCTTAGAACGGGCAGGGTTTGGCGAGCAGTACTTC.